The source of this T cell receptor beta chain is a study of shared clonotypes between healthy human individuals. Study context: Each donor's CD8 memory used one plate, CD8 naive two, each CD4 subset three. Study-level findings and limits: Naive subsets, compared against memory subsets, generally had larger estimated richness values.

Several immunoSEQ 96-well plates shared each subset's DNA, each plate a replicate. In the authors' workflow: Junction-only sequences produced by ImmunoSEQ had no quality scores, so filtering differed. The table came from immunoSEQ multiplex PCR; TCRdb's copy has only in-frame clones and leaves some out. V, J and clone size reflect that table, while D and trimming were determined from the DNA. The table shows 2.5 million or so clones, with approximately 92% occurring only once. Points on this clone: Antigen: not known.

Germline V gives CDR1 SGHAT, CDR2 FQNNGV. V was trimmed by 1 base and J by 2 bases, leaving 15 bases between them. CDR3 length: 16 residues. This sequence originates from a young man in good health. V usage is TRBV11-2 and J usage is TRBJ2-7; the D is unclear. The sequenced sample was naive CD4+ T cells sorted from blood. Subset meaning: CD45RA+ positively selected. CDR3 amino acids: CASSLAGRQFTYEQYF. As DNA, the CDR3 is TGTGCCAGCAGCTTAGCTGGACGGCAGTTCACCTACGAGCAGTACTTC.